This T cell receptor beta chain was recorded in a study of identical twins. Regarding the study as a whole: The study found excess low generation probability among twin-shared out-of-frame alpha sequences.

TCRdb reprocessed the 5' RACE reads with MiXCR, giving one entry per CDR3 protein. Seen here are 700,000 or so distinct CDR3 sequences, 8.6% observed once, and the top ten hold 0.75% to 1%. The germline CDR1 and CDR2 sequences are SGHTA and FQGNSA. The CDR3 loop spans 14 amino acids. V lost 0 bases and J lost 2, with 7 bases in between. This clonotype was recorded many times. As yet, its antigen is unknown. These data were also reused for a study on yellow fever vaccine responses in identical twins.

The sequence derives from a woman between 18 and 30 years old in good health. The V call is TRBV7-2, the J call TRBJ2-5; TRBD1 is a possible D gene (5 bases). Material for sequencing was PBMCs. CDR3 sequence reads: CASSLAGRQETQYF. CDR3 DNA sequence: TGTGCCAGCAGCTTAGCGGGGCGGCAAGAGACCCAGTACTTC. The whole variable domain, filled in from reference TRBV7-2 and TRBJ2-5, reads GAGVSQSPSNKVTEKGKDVELRCDPISGHTALYWYRQSLGQGLEFLIYFQGNSAPDKSGLPSDRFSAERTGGSVSTLTIQRTQQEDSAVYLCASSLAGRQETQYFGPGTRLLVL.